This TCR beta chain was recorded in a study of cytomegalovirus exposure and HLA in healthy donors. Study-wide context: Among roughly 180 million T cells, an earlier analysis found 90 million to 130 million unique TCR beta sequences.

A word on this clone: Its matching antigen is unknown.

In the PCR, 60 Vbeta and 13 Jbeta primers were used. This table comes from immunoSEQ multiplex PCR, and its TCRdb copy is limited to in-frame clones, with some not included. The repertoire holds 200,000 to 250,000 clones, with about 75% as singletons. Study conclusions and caveats: In the analysis, some V segments, TRBV6-2 and TRBV6-3 included, were excluded as indistinguishable. Fewer N-insertions (relative to the approximately 700-donor mean) were reportedly seen in an Asian-associated ancestry cluster in a later analysis. Rare TCR sequences dominated, though some public TCRs recurred in many donors.

The CDR3 loop spans 15 amino acids. Germline assignment: CDR1 SEHNR and CDR2 FQNEAQ (reference sequence). The ends lost 2 bases at V and 1 base at J; junction bases unmatched: 4. The sequenced material came from PBMCs. This clonotype was obtained from a woman aged 25 to 39 in good health and CMV-seronegative. This sequence joins TRBV7-9 and TRBJ2-7; 8 nucleotides match TRBD1. CDR3 sequence: CASSLTGQGSYEQYF. The CDR3, as DNA: TGTGCCAGCAGCTTAACAGGACAGGGATCCTACGAGCAGTACTTC.